Shown below are 4 T cell receptor beta chains from a single sample sequenced in a study of blood T cell repertoires in COVID-19. Sequenced by immunoSEQ multiplex PCR; TCRdb stores in-frame clones only, minus some. The sample holds around 30,000 clones, around 86% seen once. Source material: peripheral blood. These receptors originate from a woman aged 60 to 75 with active COVID-19.

This clone was observed once. This chain connects TRBV9 to TRBJ2-1, with TRBD2 as a possible D gene (6 bases). V shed 2 bases and J shed 0 bases, with 9 bases lying between them. This CDR3 comprises 15 residues. Germline-derived CDR1 and CDR2 are SGDLS and YYNGEE. The CDR3 protein is CASSVTGGSYNEQFF. The CDR3 bases are TGTGCCAGCAGCGTCACCGGGGGCTCCTACAATGAGCAGTTCTTC.

The rearrangement uses TRBV5-8 and TRBJ2-3; no definite D call. Trimming removed 4 bases at V and 8 bases at J, with 8 bases between. The germline CDR1 and CDR2 sequences are SGHTS and YDEGEE. CDR3 length: 11 amino acids. CDR3: CASSLVGTQYF. As DNA, the CDR3 is TGTGCCAGCAGCCTAGTGGGTACGCAGTATTTT. The variable domain in full, completed from reference TRBV5-8 and TRBJ2-3, reads EAGVTQSPTHLIKTRGQQATLRCSPISGHTSVYWYQQALGLGLQFLLWYDEGEERNRGNFPPRFSGRQFPNYSSELNVNALELEDSALYLCASSLVGTQYFGPGTRLTVL.

The chain links TRBV6-5 to TRBJ2-7; D is possibly TRBD1 (5 bases). The CDR3 runs 15 residues. Between the trimmed V and J ends, which lost 2 bases and 2 bases, there was a span of 13 bases. Germline CDR1 and CDR2: MNHEY and SVGAGI. This chain's CDR3 is CASSYQSDRTYEQYF. The CDR3 DNA reads TGTGCCAGCAGTTACCAATCAGACAGAACCTACGAGCAGTACTTC.

V gene TRBV19 combines with J gene TRBJ2-5, with TRBD2 matching over 11 bases. Germline CDR1 and CDR2: LNHDA and SQIVND (reference sequence). CDR3 size: 17 residues. J gave up 4 bases and V 1 base, and 8 bases lay outside the gene matches. CDR3 in DNA: TGTGCCAGTAGTATAGTACCAGGCCTAGCGGGGGGAGAGACCCAGTACTTC. Translating it yields CASSIVPGLAGGETQYF.